The 23 T cell receptor beta chains presented below share a single source sample, sequenced in a study of spatial heterogeneity in lung cancer. One entry per CDR3 protein, called by TCRdb with MiXCR from the 5' RACE reads. The data show roughly 48,000 distinct CDR3 sequences, roughly 5% seen once. Time point denoted: sample taken at primary tumor resection. Here the sequenced sample was PBMCs, taken at surgery. The receptors shown here come from a male donor with early-stage non-small cell lung cancer.

This clonotype occurred many times. This sequence joins TRBV6-5 and TRBJ1-6; TRBD1 matches 7 bases. Germline V lookup: CDR1 MNHEY, CDR2 SVGAGI. With 0 bases clipped from V and 0 bases from J, the junction kept 5 bases outside the gene matches. The CDR3 consists of 18 residues. The chain's CDR3 is CASSYSRTGSSYNSPLHF. DNA of the CDR3: TGTGCCAGCAGTTACTCGCGGACAGGCAGCTCCTATAATTCACCCCTCCACTTT.

In this sample, this clonotype turned up many times. The V gene is TRBV6-2 or TRBV6-3, the J gene TRBJ2-7; D gene unclear. Germline CDR1 reads MNHEY; CDR2 reads SVGEGT. Trimming pared 6 bases from V and 9 bases from J, leaving 6 bases between. The CDR3 has 9 residues. The CDR3 loop is CASRKPQYF. CDR3 nucleotides: TGTGCCAGCAGGAAGCCGCAGTACTTC.

This clonotype was seen repeatedly, ten times or more. The genes are TRBV15 and TRBJ2-1; 12 bases are shared with TRBD2. V lost 1 base and J lost 0; bases outside the gene matches: 7. Germline V gene data show CDR1 as LNHNV and CDR2 as YYDKDF (reference sequence). The CDR3 runs to 19 residues. In nucleotides, the CDR3 is TGTGCCACCAGCAGAGGGGTGACTAGCGGGGGTAGCTCCTACAATGAGCAGTTCTTC. Translated, it gives CATSRGVTSGGSSYNEQFF.

This clonotype has a count of ten or more. The chain carries TRBV2 and TRBJ2-1, with D maybe TRBD1 (6 bases). Germline V gene data show CDR1 as SNHLY and CDR2 as FYNNEI. This CDR3 has 13 amino acids. Trimming took off 6 bases at V and 6 bases at J, with 12 bases between the two ends. CDR3 sequence: CASRETGFNEQFF. CDR3 nucleotide sequence: TGTGCCAGCAGAGAAACAGGGTTCAATGAGCAGTTCTTC. Drawing the rest from reference TRBV2 and TRBJ2-1, the complete variable domain is EPEVTQTPSHQVTQMGQEVILRCVPISNHLYFYWYRQILGQKVEFLVSFYNNEISEKSEIFDDQFSVERPDGSNFTLKIRSTKLEDSAMYFCASRETGFNEQFFGPGTRLTVL.

This clonotype has ten or more counts. The genes are TRBV20-1 and TRBJ2-1; the match to TRBD2 covers 15 bases. Germline CDR1 DFQATT, CDR2 SNEGSKA (reference sequence). The CDR3 contains 18 residues. The V and J ends lost 3 bases and 7 bases, in that order; junction bases with no gene match: 13. CDR3 DNA sequence: TGCAGTGCTAGCCTACTATGGACTAGCGGGAGGGCCGTAAATGAGCAGTTCTTC. It translates to CSASLLWTSGRAVNEQFF.

This clonotype appeared many times. The chain employs TRBV5-1 and TRBJ2-3; D is unresolved. V shed 0 bases and J shed 4 bases, with 12 bases lying between them. The germline V gene has CDR1 SGHRS and CDR2 YFSETQ. The CDR3 contains 15 residues. CDR3 amino acids: CASSLDGRLSDTQYF. The CDR3, as DNA: TGCGCCAGCAGCTTGGACGGCAGGCTGTCAGATACGCAGTATTTT.

The sample holds many counts of this clonotype. The chain links TRBV11-2 to TRBJ2-7, with no clear D. Trimming took 3 bases from V and 5 from J, leaving 17 bases between them. Germline loops: CDR1 SGHAT, CDR2 FQNNGV. The length of the CDR3 is 15 residues. CDR3 sequence (DNA): TGTGCCAGCAGCTTTCGCGAGGAAAGCTTCAACGAGCAGTACTTC. This gives the protein CASSFREESFNEQYF. The complete variable domain, with remaining parts taken from reference TRBV11-2 and TRBJ2-7, reads EAGVAQSPRYKIIEKRQSVAFWCNPISGHATLYWYQQILGQGPKLLIQFQNNGVVDDSQLPKDRFSAERLKGVDSTLKIQPAKLEDSAVYLCASSFREESFNEQYFGPGTRLTVT.

The CDR3 DNA reads as TGCAGTGCAGAGGTCTTTCCGGAGCAGTTCTTC. As protein: CSAEVFPEQFF. The genes are TRBV20-1 and TRBJ2-1, with D hard to call. CDR3 size: 11 residues. Germline V gene sequence: CDR1 DFQATT, CDR2 SNEGSKA (reference sequence). V was trimmed by 6 bases and J by 10 bases, leaving 13 bases between them.

This clonotype came up many times. V gene TRBV11-2 combines with J gene TRBJ2-3, with 9 bases aligning to TRBD2. With 2 bases clipped from V and 1 base from J, the junction kept 1 base outside the gene matches. Germline values: CDR1 SGHAT, CDR2 FQNNGV. The CDR3 length is 15 residues. The CDR3 loop is CASSLTSGRTDTQYF. The CDR3 DNA sequence: TGTGCCAGCAGCTTAACTAGCGGGCGCACAGATACGCAGTATTTT. Based on the CDR3 plus reference TRBV11-2 and TRBJ2-3, the full variable domain is EAGVAQSPRYKIIEKRQSVAFWCNPISGHATLYWYQQILGQGPKLLIQFQNNGVVDDSQLPKDRFSAERLKGVDSTLKIQPAKLEDSAVYLCASSLTSGRTDTQYFGPGTRLTVL.

This clonotype was found many times. The chain employs TRBV24-1 and TRBJ2-1, with 10 positions matching TRBD2. CDR3 length equals 16 residues. V trimming: 4 bases; J trimming: 7 bases; junction bases outside the gene matches: 9. Germline V gives CDR1 KGHDR, CDR2 SFDVKD. The CDR3 sequence is CATSEEPGLARNEQFF. The CDR3 region has the DNA TGTGCCACCAGTGAGGAGCCGGGACTAGCGAGGAATGAGCAGTTCTTC.

This clonotype was picked up many times. This chain uses TRBV11-2 with TRBJ2-1; 7 nucleotides agree with TRBD2. The junction had 9 bases not matched to a gene; V was cut back by 1 base and J by 3 bases. Germline V gene data show CDR1 as SGHAT and CDR2 as FQNNGV. This CDR3 is 17 amino acids long. CDR3 in DNA: TGTGCCAGCAGCTTAGTGAGGAGCGGGAAAAGCTACAATGAGCAGTTCTTC. This sequence encodes CASSLVRSGKSYNEQFF.

This clonotype was seen many times. The CDR3, as DNA: TGCAGCGTTGGGCTAGCGGGAGGGCAGACCCAGTACTTC. It translates to CSVGLAGGQTQYF. The chain couples TRBV29-1 to TRBJ2-5; TRBD2 aligns across 12 bases. Losses at the gene ends were 4 bases for V and 6 bases for J; bases not matched to a gene: 3. Germline V lookup: CDR1 SQVTM, CDR2 ANQGSEA. The CDR3 contains 13 residues.

This clonotype was counted at least ten times. CDR3 sequence (DNA): TGCGCCAGCAGTCAATCGGGACAGGGATTAGATACGCAGTATTTT. Translation gives CASSQSGQGLDTQYF. The rearrangement joins TRBV23-1 to TRBJ2-3; 9 positions agree with TRBD1. TRBV23-1 is assigned to the ORF class and has an uncertain function. This CDR3 is 15 amino acids long. V shed 0 bases, J shed 5 bases, and the junction held 3 bases outside the gene matches.

This clonotype was picked up many times. The V gene is TRBV7-2, the J gene TRBJ2-3; TRBD2 matches 8 bases. The CDR3 is 18 residues long. J lost 6 bases, V lost 0 bases, and 14 bases had no gene match. Per the germline V gene, CDR1 is SGHTA and CDR2 is FQGNSA. The CDR3 region is CASSLADWAGGGLDTQYF. The CDR3 coding sequence is TGTGCCAGCAGCTTAGCTGATTGGGCGGGAGGTGGGTTGGATACGCAGTATTTT.

This clonotype occurred many times. The chain employs TRBV23-1 and TRBJ2-1; 8 nucleotides agree with TRBD2. TRBV23-1 is treated as an ORF (open reading frame) with a function not yet certain. This CDR3 is built from 18 residues. V was clipped by 3 bases and J by 4 bases; unmatched bases: 14. The CDR3: CASSHPRPAGDDYNEQFF. The CDR3 DNA reads TGCGCCAGCAGTCATCCTCGTCCAGCGGGAGATGATTACAATGAGCAGTTCTTC.

Many counts were recorded for this clonotype. The chain joins TRBV4-2 to TRBJ2-3, with a possible D match to TRBD1 (6 bases). Germline V gene data show CDR1 as LGHNA and CDR2 as YNFKEQ. This CDR3 has 16 residues. The germline V and J ends were trimmed by 4 bases and 0 bases, with 14 bases remaining between them. The CDR3 loop reads CASSRKDSSSTDTQYF. The CDR3 bases are TGTGCCAGCAGCCGGAAGGACAGCTCAAGCACAGATACGCAGTATTTT.

This clonotype was seen repeatedly, ten times or more. The J gene is TRBJ2-1, the V gene TRBV27; tentatively, D is TRBD1 (7 bases). CDR3 size: 15 residues. Germline V gene data show CDR1 as MNHEY and CDR2 as SMNVEV (reference sequence). The V end lost 6 bases, the J end lost 6 bases, and 18 bases lay between the germline ends. CDR3 sequence (DNA): TGTGCCAGCAGAGTGGGGCAGGGGGGTATCAATGAGCAGTTCTTC. Residues: CASRVGQGGINEQFF.

This clonotype has a count of ten or more. The genes are TRBV6-5 and TRBJ2-1, with 12 positions matching TRBD2. This CDR3 contains 15 residues. The ends lost 6 bases at V and 2 bases at J; junction bases unmatched: 2. From germline, CDR1 is MNHEY and CDR2 SVGAGI. The CDR3 loop reads CASRRLAGAYNEQFF. The CDR3 DNA reads TGTGCCAGCAGGAGACTAGCGGGAGCCTACAATGAGCAGTTCTTC.

The chain has TRBV5-5 and TRBJ2-5; 9 nucleotides agree with TRBD2. Trimming cost V 4 bases and J 4 bases; bases outside gene matches: 2. Germline V gives CDR1 SGHKS, CDR2 YYEKEE (reference sequence). CDR3 length: 13 residues. The CDR3 here is CASSVTSGETQYF. The CDR3 region has the DNA TGTGCCAGCAGCGTGACTAGCGGAGAGACCCAGTACTTC. Full variable domain (outside the CDR3, taken from reference TRBV5-5 and TRBJ2-5): DAGVTQSPTHLIKTRGQQVTLRCSPISGHKSVSWYQQVLGQGPQFIFQYYEKEERGRGNFPDRFSARQFPNYSSELNVNALLLGDSALYLCASSVTSGETQYFGPGTRLLVL.

This clonotype occurred many times. This chain links TRBV4-2 with TRBJ1-4; D ambiguous. The CDR3 contains 19 residues. Germline V gives CDR1 LGHNA, CDR2 YNFKEQ. Trimming took off 4 bases at V and 3 bases at J, with 24 bases between the two ends. The CDR3 sequence is CASSPPFPGRTRPNEKLFF. The DNA of the CDR3 is TGTGCCAGCAGCCCCCCTTTTCCCGGGAGAACGAGGCCTAATGAAAAACTGTTTTTT.

This clonotype was recorded at least ten times. The V gene is TRBV6-1, the J gene TRBJ1-5; D might be TRBD1 (5 bases). Deletions cut 7 bases from V and 2 bases from J, with 15 bases between. The CDR3 is made up of 15 amino acids. Germline V gene lookup returns CDR1 MNHNS and CDR2 SASEGT. The CDR3 DNA follows: TGTGCCAGCACCCCGGCGGGGGGGGGCAATCAGCCCCAGCATTTT. It is translated as CASTPAGGGNQPQHF.

The gene calls are TRBV30 and TRBJ2-3; 9 bases fit TRBD1. J gave up 3 bases and V 5 bases, and 9 bases lay outside the gene matches. CDR3 length: 15 residues. Germline loops: CDR1 GTSNPN, CDR2 SVGIG (reference sequence). For the CDR3, the DNA is TGTGCCTGGGCCGGACAGGGGAGTAGGACAGATACGCAGTATTTT. Translation: CAWAGQGSRTDTQYF.

This clonotype was found many times. The V call is TRBV19, the J call TRBJ2-2; D ambiguous. Looked up from germline, CDR1 is LNHDA and CDR2 is SQIVND (reference sequence). V was cut by 8 bases and J by 4 bases, with 11 bases left in between. The length of the CDR3 is 13 residues. The CDR3 region has the DNA TGTGCCAGTTCCTACCTCGGCACCGGGGAGCTGTTTTTT. Residues: CASSYLGTGELFF.